This T cell receptor (beta chain) stems from a study of cytomegalovirus exposure and HLA in healthy donors. Primers: 60 Vbeta forward and 13 Jbeta reverse. Here immunoSEQ multiplex PCR was the method, and the copy in TCRdb shows in-frame clones only, minus some. Of 210,000 or so clones listed, around four fifths are singletons. Germline assignment: CDR1 KGHSH and CDR2 LQKENI. This CDR3 is built from 15 residues. Trimming stripped 2 bases from V and 0 bases from J, with 8 bases between. This chain joins TRBV18 and TRBJ1-3; no clear D. The clonotype originates from a woman aged 60-75 years in good health and CMV-seropositive. Sequencing used PBMCs. Here the CDR3 DNA reads TGTGCCAGCTCACCAGAAGCGAGCTCTGGAAACACCATATATTTT. Its translation is CASSPEASSGNTIYF.